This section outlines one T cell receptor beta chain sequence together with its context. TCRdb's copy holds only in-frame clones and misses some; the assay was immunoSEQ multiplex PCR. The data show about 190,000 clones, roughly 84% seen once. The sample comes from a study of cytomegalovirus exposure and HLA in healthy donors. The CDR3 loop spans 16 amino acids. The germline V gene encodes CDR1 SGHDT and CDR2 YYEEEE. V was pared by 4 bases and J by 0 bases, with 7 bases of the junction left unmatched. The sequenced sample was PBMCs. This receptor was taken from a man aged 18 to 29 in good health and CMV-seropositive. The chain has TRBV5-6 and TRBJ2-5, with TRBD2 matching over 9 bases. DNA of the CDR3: TGTGCCAGCAGCCCTAGACTAGCGGCCTACCAAGAGACCCAGTACTTC. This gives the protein CASSPRLAAYQETQYF.